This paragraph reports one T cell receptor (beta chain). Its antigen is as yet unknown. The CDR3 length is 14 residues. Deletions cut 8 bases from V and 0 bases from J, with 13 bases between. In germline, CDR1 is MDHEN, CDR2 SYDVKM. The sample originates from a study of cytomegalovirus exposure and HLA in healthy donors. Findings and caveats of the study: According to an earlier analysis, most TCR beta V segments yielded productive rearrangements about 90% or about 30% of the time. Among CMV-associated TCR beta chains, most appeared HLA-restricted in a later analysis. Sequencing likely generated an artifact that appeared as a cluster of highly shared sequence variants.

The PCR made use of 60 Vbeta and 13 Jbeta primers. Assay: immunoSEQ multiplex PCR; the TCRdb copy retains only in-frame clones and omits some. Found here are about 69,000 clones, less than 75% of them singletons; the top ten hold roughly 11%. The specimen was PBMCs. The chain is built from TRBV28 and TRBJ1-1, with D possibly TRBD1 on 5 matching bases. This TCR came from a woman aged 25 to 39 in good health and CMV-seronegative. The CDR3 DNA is TGTGCCAGCGGACCAAGGGGATTGAACACTGAAGCTTTCTTT. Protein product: CASGPRGLNTEAFF.